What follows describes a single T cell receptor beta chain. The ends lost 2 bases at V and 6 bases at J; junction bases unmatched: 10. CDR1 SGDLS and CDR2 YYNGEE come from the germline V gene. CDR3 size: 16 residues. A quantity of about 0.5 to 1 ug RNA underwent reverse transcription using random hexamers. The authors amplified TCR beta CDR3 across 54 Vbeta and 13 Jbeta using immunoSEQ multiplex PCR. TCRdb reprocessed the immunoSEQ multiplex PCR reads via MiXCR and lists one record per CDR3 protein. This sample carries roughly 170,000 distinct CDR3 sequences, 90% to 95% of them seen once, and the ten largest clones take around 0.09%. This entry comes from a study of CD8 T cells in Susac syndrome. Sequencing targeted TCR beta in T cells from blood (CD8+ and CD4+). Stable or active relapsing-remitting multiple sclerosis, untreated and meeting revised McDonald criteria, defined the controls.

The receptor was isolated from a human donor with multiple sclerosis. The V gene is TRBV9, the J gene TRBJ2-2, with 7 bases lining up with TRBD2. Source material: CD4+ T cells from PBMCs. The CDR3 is CASSVRSGNIAGELFF. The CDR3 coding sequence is TGTGCCAGCAGCGTTAGAAGCGGGAATATCGCCGGGGAGCTGTTTTTT.